Listed here are 32 T cell receptor beta chains from one sample, sequenced in a study of shared clonotypes between healthy human individuals. Measured with immunoSEQ multiplex PCR; TCRdb has only the in-frame clones, and not every one. The table records fewer than 1.8 million clones, 97% to 99% of them present only once. The specimen was naive CD4+ T cells sorted from blood. The subset: CD45RA+ positively selected. These TCRs come from a man younger than 45 in good health.

This chain links TRBV6-5 with TRBJ2-3, with D possibly being TRBD1 (6 bases). The CDR3 length is 14 residues. With 7 bases removed from V and 2 bases from J, the gap between germline ends came to 13 bases. Germline-derived CDR1 and CDR2 are MNHEY and SVGAGI. CDR3 amino acids: CASTGVRDTDTQYF. CDR3 sequence (DNA): TGTGCCAGCACAGGGGTGAGGGACACAGATACGCAGTATTTT.

The rearrangement links TRBV7-2 to TRBJ1-3; 7 bases agree with TRBD1. The ends lost 4 bases at V and 0 bases at J; junction bases unmatched: 9. The CDR3 spans 17 residues. CDR1 SGHTA and CDR2 FQGNSA come from the germline V gene. The CDR3: CASSSMGRGGSGNTIYF. The CDR3 coding sequence is TGTGCCAGCAGCTCCATGGGCAGGGGGGGCTCTGGAAACACCATATATTTT.

V is TRBV21-1 and J is TRBJ2-7; the table names TRBD1, a call not compared with the DNA. TRBV21-1 is an annotated pseudogene. The CDR3 has 14 amino acids. The CDR3 nucleotides are TGTGCCAGCAGCTCCCGTATAGGGGACTACGAGCAGTACTTC. It yields the protein CASSSRIGDYEQYF.

The chain recombines TRBV27 with TRBJ2-1; TRBD2 matches 9 bases. CDR1 is MNHEY and CDR2 is SMNVEV in the germline V gene (reference sequence). V trimming: 7 bases; J trimming: 8 bases; junction bases outside the gene matches: 6. The CDR3 is 13 amino acids. CDR3 loop: CASTSGTPYEQFF. Here the CDR3 DNA reads TGTGCCAGCACTAGCGGGACTCCATATGAGCAGTTCTTC.

The chain carries TRBV4-1 and TRBJ2-4, with 9 bases that match TRBD1. CDR1 and CDR2 from the germline V gene are MGHRA and YSYEKL. This CDR3 contains 14 residues. Trimming cost V 7 bases and J 4 bases; bases outside gene matches: 5. The CDR3 coding sequence is TGCGCCAGCAAGAGCGGGACAGGGAAAAACATTCAGTACTTC. It specifies CASKSGTGKNIQYF.

J is TRBJ2-1 and V is TRBV27; 15 nucleotides match TRBD2. Germline V lookup: CDR1 MNHEY, CDR2 SMNVEV (reference sequence). Trimming took 5 bases from V and 9 from J; bases not matched to a gene: 11. The CDR3 spans 17 residues. For the CDR3, the DNA is TGTGCCAGCAGTCCGCGGACTAGCGGGAGGGCCGTACGTGAGCAGTTCTTC. It codes for CASSPRTSGRAVREQFF.

The chain joins TRBV5-1 to TRBJ2-7, with D tentatively TRBD2 (6 bases). Germline assignment: CDR1 SGHRS and CDR2 YFSETQ. CDR3 length: 16 residues. The V end was cut by 0 bases, the J end by 1 base, with 14 bases between. The CDR3 DNA reads as TGCGCCAGCAGCTTGGCCGGGGGATGGGGATCCTACGAGCAGTACTTC. This gives the protein CASSLAGGWGSYEQYF.

With respect to this clone: The sample contains more than one DNA sequence encoding this CDR3. This chain connects TRBV5-1 to TRBJ2-5, with TRBD2 identical over 8 bases. Trimming at V came to 0 bases and at J to 5 bases, leaving 3 bases not matched to a gene. The CDR3 totals 14 residues. Germline values: CDR1 SGHRS, CDR2 YFSETQ. The chain's CDR3 is CASSLGTSRETQYF. The CDR3 DNA reads TGCGCCAGCAGCTTGGGGACTAGCAGGGAGACCCAGTACTTC. The whole variable domain, filled in from reference TRBV5-1 and TRBJ2-5, reads KAGVTQTPRYLIKTRGQQVTLSCSPISGHRSVSWYQQTPGQGLQFLFEYFSETQRNKGNFPGRFSGRQFSNSRSEMNVSTLELGDSALYLCASSLGTSRETQYFGPGTRLLVL.

In DNA, the CDR3 is TGTGCCAGCAGCCCCGCCCCCGGGACTTTGTACGAGCAGTACTTC. Its protein is CASSPAPGTLYEQYF. The chain combines TRBV13 with TRBJ2-7; perhaps TRBD2 as D (6 bases). The V end was cut by 5 bases, the J end by 4 bases, with 18 bases between. This CDR3 contains 15 residues. Per germline, CDR1 PRHDT and CDR2 FYEKMQ (reference sequence).

The chain recombines TRBV7-8 with TRBJ2-5, with a possible D match to TRBD1 (5 bases). Germline V gene lookup returns CDR1 SGHVS and CDR2 FQNEAQ. Trimming stripped 2 bases from V and 1 base from J, with 11 bases between. This CDR3 spans 15 amino acids. The CDR3 bases are TGTGCCAGCAGCTTATTTACAGGTATCCAAGAGACCCAGTACTTC. Translating gives CASSLFTGIQETQYF.

The CDR3, as DNA: TGTGCCAGCAGCGTAGGTACAGGGACAGGGCTCGCTGGGCGATTCGAGACCCAGTACTTC. Residues: CASSVGTGTGLAGRFETQYF. The chain combines TRBV9 with TRBJ2-5; 9 bases agree with TRBD1. This CDR3 spans 20 amino acids. Trimming removed 0 bases from V and 5 bases from J; junction bases left unmatched: 20. Germline lookup yields CDR1 SGDLS and CDR2 YYNGEE.

The chain joins TRBV7-6 to TRBJ2-2, with D possibly being TRBD1 (6 bases). This CDR3 contains 14 residues. The germline V and J ends were trimmed by 4 bases and 2 bases, with 8 bases remaining between them. CDR1 and CDR2 from the germline V gene are SGHVS and FNYEAQ. CDR3 residues: CASSSGQNTGELFF. The DNA of the CDR3 is TGTGCCAGCAGCTCGGGACAAAACACCGGGGAGCTGTTTTTT.

The rearrangement uses TRBV6-1 and TRBJ2-7, with D maybe TRBD1 (5 bases). Germline V lookup: CDR1 MNHNS, CDR2 SASEGT. Trimming removed 1 base from V and 2 bases from J, with 12 bases in between. The CDR3 contains 15 residues. The CDR3 nucleotides read TGTGCCAGCAGTGAAGGTGGGCAGGGTACCTACGAGCAGTACTTC. This encodes CASSEGGQGTYEQYF.

The chain recombines TRBV9 with TRBJ1-3, with D possibly being TRBD1 (5 bases). CDR1 is SGDLS, CDR2 YYNGEE, per germline. The CDR3 length is 15 residues. The V and J ends lost 9 bases and 2 bases respectively, with 18 bases between them. The CDR3 loop reads CATSRDPGTGNTIYF. As DNA, the CDR3 is TGTGCCACCTCTCGGGACCCGGGAACTGGAAACACCATATATTTT. The full variable domain, rest sourced from reference TRBV9 and TRBJ1-3, is DSGVTQTPKHLITATGQRVTLRCSPRSGDLSVYWYQQSLDQGLQFLIQYYNGEERAKGNILERFSAQQFPDLHSELNLSSLELGDSALYFCATSRDPGTGNTIYFGEGSWLTVV.

The gene calls are TRBV25-1 and TRBJ2-6, with 8 bases matching TRBD2. This CDR3 comprises 16 residues. Germline CDR1 reads MGHDK; CDR2 reads SYGVNS. Losses at the gene ends were 1 base for V and 2 bases for J; bases not matched to a gene: 1. This CDR3 reads CASSEFSGAGANVLTF. The CDR3 nucleotides read TGTGCCAGCAGTGAATTTAGCGGGGCTGGGGCCAACGTCCTGACTTTC.

This clone turned up a few times. This chain joins TRBV29-1 and TRBJ2-3; unclear D gene. Germline lookup yields CDR1 SQVTM and CDR2 ANQGSEA. This CDR3 is built from 10 residues. V was trimmed by 0 bases and J by 5 bases, leaving 0 bases between them. The DNA for the CDR3 is TGCAGCGTTGAAGAAGATACGCAGTATTTT. Translating gives CSVEEDTQYF.

V gene TRBV7-2 combines with J gene TRBJ1-1; TRBD1 is a possible D gene (6 bases). This CDR3 comprises 13 residues. The V gene lost 5 bases and the J gene lost 6 bases, with 13 bases spanning the gap. CDR1 and CDR2 (germline): SGHTA, FQGNSA. CDR3 DNA: TGTGCCAGCAGCCAGGCAGGGGTCTCTGAAGCTTTCTTT. Translated: CASSQAGVSEAFF.

CDR3 sequence reads: CASTQTGRYNEQFF. The CDR3 region has the DNA TGTGCCAGCACACAGACGGGACGCTACAATGAGCAGTTCTTC. The genes are TRBV25-1 and TRBJ2-1; D may be TRBD1 or TRBD2 (5 bases each). CDR3 length equals 14 residues. Germline lookup yields CDR1 MGHDK and CDR2 SYGVNS. The V end lost 7 bases, the J end lost 3 bases, and 13 bases lay between the germline ends.

Worth noting for this clone: A read error may explain this, as a much larger clone is one base away. The sample contains more than one DNA sequence encoding this CDR3. The chain combines TRBV18 with TRBJ2-3; D is unclear. CDR3 length: 13 residues. From germline, CDR1 is KGHSH and CDR2 LQKENI. The V end lost 0 bases, the J end lost 1 base, and 2 bases lay between the germline ends. Written as DNA, the CDR3 is TGTGCCAGCTCACCACCTGGCACAGATACGCAGTATTTT. Translating it yields CASSPPGTDTQYF.

V is TRBV18 and J is TRBJ2-3; 9 nucleotides agree with TRBD2. Germline assignment: CDR1 KGHSH and CDR2 LQKENI. The CDR3 contains 18 residues. J lost 0 bases, V lost 2 bases, and 9 bases had no gene match. The CDR3 protein is CASSPGASGKASTDTQYF. CDR3 nucleotide sequence: TGTGCCAGCTCACCAGGAGCTAGCGGGAAAGCTAGCACAGATACGCAGTATTTT.

The gene calls are TRBV29-1 and TRBJ2-1; possible D gene TRBD1, 6 bases. This CDR3 is built from 14 residues. In germline, CDR1 is SQVTM, CDR2 ANQGSEA. The ends were cut back, 6 bases at V and 7 bases at J, with 19 bases in the middle. The CDR3 protein is CSVSLFKRGNEQFF. The CDR3 coding sequence is TGCAGCGTAAGCTTGTTCAAGAGGGGGAATGAGCAGTTCTTC.

This clone was counted a single time. V gene TRBV15 combines with J gene TRBJ2-1, with TRBD2 matching 11 bases. V shed 5 bases and J 4 bases; nucleotides not matched to a gene: 4. There are 15 residues in the CDR3. The germline V gene has CDR1 LNHNV and CDR2 YYDKDF (reference sequence). In DNA, the CDR3 is TGTGCCACCAGCGGGGGACTAGCGGAATACAATGAGCAGTTCTTC. Encoded protein: CATSGGLAEYNEQFF.

The chain couples TRBV5-6 to TRBJ2-7, with a possible D match to TRBD2 (6 bases). Germline V gene data show CDR1 as SGHDT and CDR2 as YYEEEE. This CDR3 is built from 13 residues. Trimming removed 1 base at V and 4 bases at J, with 9 bases between. DNA for the CDR3: TGTGCCAGCAGCTTGCGGAGGGGTTACGAGCAGTACTTC. It specifies CASSLRRGYEQYF. Based on the CDR3 plus reference TRBV5-6 and TRBJ2-7, the full variable domain is DAGVTQSPTHLIKTRGQQVTLRCSPKSGHDTVSWYQQALGQGPQFIFQYYEEEERQRGNFPDRFSGHQFPNYSSELNVNALLLGDSALYLCASSLRRGYEQYFGPGTRLTVT.

For the CDR3, the DNA is TGCGCCAGCAGCCCCGAGGCCGCCTACAATGAGCAGTTCTTC. It encodes CASSPEAAYNEQFF. The V gene is TRBV5-1, the J gene TRBJ2-1, with D unresolved. Germline CDR1 reads SGHRS; CDR2 reads YFSETQ. The CDR3 extends over 14 amino acids. Trimming stripped 4 bases from V and 2 bases from J, with 10 bases between.

V is TRBV10-2 and J is TRBJ2-7; D is perhaps TRBD2 (5 bases). The germline V gene encodes CDR1 WSHSY and CDR2 SAAADI. V lost 8 bases to trimming and J lost 0 bases, with 8 bases between them. The CDR3 totals 12 residues. CDR3 loop: CASGTSSYEQYF. The CDR3 DNA is TGCGCCAGCGGAACTAGCTCCTACGAGCAGTACTTC.

This chain links TRBV7-9 with TRBJ2-1; D possibly corresponds to TRBD1 (7 bases). CDR3 length: 16 amino acids. With 0 bases removed from V and 7 bases from J, the gap between germline ends came to 16 bases. Germline CDR1 is SEHNR and CDR2 is FQNEAQ (reference sequence). CDR3 nucleotide sequence: TGTGCCAGCAGCTTAGCCTCGAGCAGGGGGAGGAATGAGCAGTTCTTC. Its protein is CASSLASSRGRNEQFF.

The DNA of the CDR3 is TGCGCCAGCAGCCCCGGACTAGCGGGAGTACCCGAGCAGTACTTC. Amino acid sequence: CASSPGLAGVPEQYF. The chain is built from TRBV5-1 and TRBJ2-7; 13 bases map to TRBD2. CDR1 is SGHRS, CDR2 YFSETQ, per germline. Trimming took 4 bases from V and 6 from J; bases not matched to a gene: 7. The CDR3 is 15 amino acids.

The genes are TRBV11-2 and TRBJ2-7; 9 nucleotides agree with TRBD2. This CDR3 has 17 amino acids. Germline V CDR1 and CDR2: SGHAT, FQNNGV. The V and J ends lost 0 bases and 3 bases, in that order; junction bases with no gene match: 9. The CDR3 protein is CASSLDGRLAGNYEQYF. CDR3 DNA: TGTGCCAGCAGCTTAGATGGGAGGCTAGCGGGAAACTACGAGCAGTACTTC.

This clone is a singleton in its sample. The chain employs TRBV6-1 and TRBJ2-1; TRBD1 matches at 10 bases. Germline values: CDR1 MNHNS, CDR2 SASEGT. J gave up 4 bases and V 8 bases, and 8 bases lay outside the gene matches. The CDR3 has 15 residues. The CDR3 reads CASGWTGQGYNEQFF. The CDR3 DNA reads TGTGCCAGCGGATGGACGGGACAGGGGTACAATGAGCAGTTCTTC.

This chain links TRBV2 with TRBJ1-1, with D possibly being TRBD1 (5 bases). V lost 3 bases, J lost 1 base, and 12 bases lay in between. The CDR3 has 15 amino acids. Per germline, CDR1 SNHLY and CDR2 FYNNEI. CDR3 coding DNA: TGTGCCAGCAGTGATGACAGCCTACAGAACACTGAAGCTTTCTTT. This encodes CASSDDSLQNTEAFF.

This sequence joins TRBV9 and TRBJ1-1, with unresolved D. CDR1 is SGDLS and CDR2 is YYNGEE in the germline V gene. V was pared by 0 bases and J by 0 bases, with 6 bases between. CDR3 size: 14 residues. CDR3 DNA sequence: TGTGCCAGCAGCGTAGAAGTAATGAACACTGAAGCTTTCTTT. Its translation: CASSVEVMNTEAFF.

Here the CDR3 DNA reads TGTGCCAGCAGCAAGCTTCTAGGGAGCACAGATACGCAGTATTTT. Its protein is CASSKLLGSTDTQYF. The rearrangement uses TRBV14 and TRBJ2-3; D unclear. Germline V gives CDR1 SGHDN, CDR2 FVKESK. CDR3 size: 15 residues. Trimming left V 5 bases short and J 0 bases short, with 12 bases between.